This T cell receptor (beta chain) came from a study of T cells in Graves' hyperthyroidism and ophthalmopathy. This clonotype was seen a few times. Amplification yielded TCR beta CDR3 regions, with RNA transcripts as the source. During a first-round RT-PCR of the TCR CDR3, the HTBI primer set was used. MiXCR, run by TCRdb on the multiplex PCR reads, gives a single entry per CDR3 protein. The data show some 320,000 distinct CDR3 sequences, with roughly 15% seen just once and roughly 35% held by the top ten. Germline CDR1 and CDR2: MNHNS and SASEGT. The CDR3 extends over 13 amino acids. Trimming removed 10 bases from V and 2 bases from J; junction bases left unmatched: 3.

This clonotype was sampled from a woman aged 40 to 50 with Graves' ophthalmopathy. The sample comprised blood. This chain links TRBV6-1 with TRBJ2-7; 12 bases are a match to TRBD1. The chain's CDR3 is CATRDRGPYEQYF. The CDR3 nucleotides are TGTGCCACACGGGACAGGGGGCCCTACGAGCAGTACTTC.